This entry lists 6 T cell receptor beta chains sequenced from one sample in a study of blood T cell repertoires in COVID-19. Assay: immunoSEQ multiplex PCR; the TCRdb copy retains only in-frame clones and omits some. The table has under 250,000 clones, more than 75% seen once. The sample consisted of peripheral blood. Source of these receptors: a woman at least 80 years old with COVID-19, enrolled during active disease.

This chain links TRBV9 with TRBJ1-4; a weak D match, TRBD1 (5 bases). The germline V and J ends were trimmed by 0 bases and 0 bases, with 6 bases remaining between them. The CDR3 runs to 15 residues. The germline V gene encodes CDR1 SGDLS and CDR2 YYNGEE. Written as DNA, the CDR3 is TGTGCCAGCAGCGTAGGGGGGGCAACTAATGAAAAACTGTTTTTT. Protein sequence: CASSVGGATNEKLFF.

J is TRBJ1-4 and V is TRBV7-9; tentative D call: TRBD1 (6 bases). Germline CDR1 is SEHNR and CDR2 is FQNEAQ (reference sequence). Trimming removed 5 bases from V and 8 bases from J, with 15 bases in between. This CDR3 has 14 residues. The CDR3 DNA sequence: TGTGCCAGCAGCCCTCACCGACAGGCCGAAAAACTGTTTTTT. This encodes CASSPHRQAEKLFF.

The V call is TRBV10-3, the J call TRBJ2-2; 8 nucleotides align to TRBD1. Germline CDR1 ENHRY, CDR2 SYGVKD. This CDR3 is built from 15 residues. V dropped 2 bases and J dropped 1; count of bases not matched to a gene: 0. CDR3 nucleotides: TGTGCCATCAGTGAGGGACAGGGGAACACCGGGGAGCTGTTTTTT. Translated: CAISEGQGNTGELFF.

In its sample, this clone was seen once. The chain has TRBV19 and TRBJ2-7; 7 bases line up with TRBD2. CDR3 length equals 17 residues. The junction had 15 bases not matched to a gene; V was cut back by 0 bases and J by 7 bases. In germline, CDR1 is LNHDA, CDR2 SQIVND (reference sequence). CDR3 region: CASSIDAPRTSAVEQYF. The CDR3, as DNA: TGTGCCAGTAGTATAGATGCCCCACGAACTAGCGCAGTAGAGCAGTACTTC.

V usage is TRBV11-2 and J usage is TRBJ2-2; 7 bases agree with TRBD2. This CDR3 is built from 13 residues. J gave up 6 bases and V 5 bases, and 3 bases lay outside the gene matches. Per germline, CDR1 SGHAT and CDR2 FQNNGV. The CDR3 nucleotides are TGTGCCAGCAGCAGCGGACTAGCCGGGGAGCTGTTTTTT. This codes for CASSSGLAGELFF. Drawing the rest from reference TRBV11-2 and TRBJ2-2, the complete variable domain is EAGVAQSPRYKIIEKRQSVAFWCNPISGHATLYWYQQILGQGPKLLIQFQNNGVVDDSQLPKDRFSAERLKGVDSTLKIQPAKLEDSAVYLCASSSGLAGELFFGEGSRLTVL.

This clone has more than one count but fewer than ten. The V and J genes are TRBV7-9 and TRBJ1-1, with D hard to call. Germline values: CDR1 SEHNR, CDR2 FQNEAQ (reference sequence). Trimming stripped 4 bases from V and 5 bases from J, with 14 bases between. The CDR3 spans 14 residues. The CDR3 DNA follows: TGTGCCAGCAGCTCCCTTTTCGCGGAGACTGAAGCTTTCTTT. Translating gives CASSSLFAETEAFF.